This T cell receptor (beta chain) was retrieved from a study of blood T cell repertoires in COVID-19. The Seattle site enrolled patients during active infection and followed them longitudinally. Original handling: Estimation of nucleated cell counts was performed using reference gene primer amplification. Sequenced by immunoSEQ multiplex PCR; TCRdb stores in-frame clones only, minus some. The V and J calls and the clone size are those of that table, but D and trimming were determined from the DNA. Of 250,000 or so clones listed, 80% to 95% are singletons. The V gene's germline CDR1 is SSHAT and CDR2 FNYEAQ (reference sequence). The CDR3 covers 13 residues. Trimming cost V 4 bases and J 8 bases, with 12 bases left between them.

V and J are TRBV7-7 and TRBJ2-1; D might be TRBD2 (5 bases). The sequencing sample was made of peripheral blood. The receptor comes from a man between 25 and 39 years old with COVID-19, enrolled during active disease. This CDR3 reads CASSSLGNDEQFF. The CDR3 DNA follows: TGTGCCAGCAGCTCCCTCGGGAACGATGAGCAGTTCTTC. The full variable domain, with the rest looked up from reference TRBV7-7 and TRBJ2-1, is GAGVSQSPRYKVTKRGQDVTLRCDPISSHATLYWYQQALGQGPEFLTYFNYEAQPDKSGLPSDRFSAERPEGSISTLTIQRTEQRDSAMYRCASSSLGNDEQFFGPGTRLTVL.